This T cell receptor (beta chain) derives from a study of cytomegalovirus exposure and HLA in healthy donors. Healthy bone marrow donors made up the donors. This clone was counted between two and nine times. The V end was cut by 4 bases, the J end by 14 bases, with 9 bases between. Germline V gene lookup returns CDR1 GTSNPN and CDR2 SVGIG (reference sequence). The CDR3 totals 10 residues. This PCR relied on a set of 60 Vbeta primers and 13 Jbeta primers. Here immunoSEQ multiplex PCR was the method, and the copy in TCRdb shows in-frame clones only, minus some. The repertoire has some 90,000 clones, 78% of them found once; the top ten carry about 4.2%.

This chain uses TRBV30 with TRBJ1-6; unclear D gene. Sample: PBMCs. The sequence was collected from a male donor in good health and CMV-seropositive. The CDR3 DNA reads TGTGCCTGGAATTATGGCACCCTCCACTTT. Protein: CAWNYGTLHF.